This record covers a single T cell receptor (beta chain). What this receptor recognizes is not known. Within one base of it there is no much larger clone, and no base qualities were kept. As encoded in the germline V gene, CDR1 is SQVTM while CDR2 is ANQGSEA. V loses 6 bases, J loses 0 bases, and the germline ends lie 5 bases apart. Reading from cysteine to phenylalanine, the CDR3 counts 12 amino acids. Here the CDR3 DNA is all that survives: 36 bases in frame from base 1. The library was made by the immunoSEQ multiplex PCR assay. TCRdb limited this immuneACCESS table to in-frame rearrangements with V and J called. A share of clones is missing; checked studies link under half to unresolved V genes, and the rest is unexplained. The sample profile shows around 53,000 clones; about 90% of them were found once. About 0.6% of the sample belongs to the ten largest clones. The sample is drawn from a study of T cell changes during pregnancy in multiple sclerosis (dated by TCRdb to between 2018 and 2021). About the full investigation: The study examined how the T cell repertoire changed over the course of pregnancy in women with multiple sclerosis.

The sequencing here drew on CD4+ T cells from peripheral blood mononuclear cells, taken after pregnancy. This sequence originates from a female donor with multiple sclerosis, enrolled in a pregnancy study. This chain joins TRBV29-1 to TRBJ1-4; the D gene remains uncertain. The CDR3 amino acid sequence is: CSVVATNEKLFF. Read as DNA, the sequence is TGCAGCGTAGTAGCAACTAATGAAAAACTGTTTTTT.